The clone carrying this T cell receptor beta chain was seen many times. The data are from a study of T-cell memory formation after mild COVID-19. The CDR3 spans 16 residues. J gave up 0 bases and V 4 bases, and 11 bases lay outside the gene matches. Per the germline V gene, CDR1 is DFQATT and CDR2 is SNEGSKA (reference sequence). TCRdb ran MiXCR on the 5' RACE reads and lists one entry per CDR3 protein. The sample contains roughly 29,000 distinct CDR3 sequences, more than 10% of which appear only once. This clonotype was obtained from an adult woman who had mild COVID-19 (a few samples of this study predate the infection). Cell type and time point are not known. The material sequenced was PBMCs or a T cell subset sorted from them (not recorded which). The V gene is TRBV20-1, the J gene TRBJ2-7; 8 bases map to TRBD2. The CDR3 here is CSATDSGDVISYEQYF. The CDR3 DNA reads as TGCAGTGCTACTGATAGCGGGGACGTTATCTCCTACGAGCAGTACTTC.